This T cell receptor (beta chain) was recovered during a study of OX40 agonist ivuxolimab in advanced cancers. The overall study: Partial responses were achieved by three patients, one with hepatocellular carcinoma and two with cutaneous melanoma.

The data were produced by immunoSEQ multiplex PCR, yet TCRdb's version contains in-frame clones alone and is incomplete. The table shows about 64,000 clones, with approximately 88% occurring only once. The CDR3 consists of 16 residues. V shed 6 bases and J 2 bases; nucleotides not matched to a gene: 10. CDR1 SNHLY and CDR2 FYNNEI come from the germline V gene. The source was CD4+ or CD8+ T cells sorted from blood, collected in a trial of the OX40 agonist ivuxolimab. This chain uses TRBV2 with TRBJ2-1, with 7 bases lining up with TRBD2. The sequence came from an adult with an advanced solid tumor such as melanoma, head and neck, liver or kidney cancer. The CDR3 sequence: CASRVSSGNPYNEQFF. The DNA for the CDR3 is TGTGCCAGCAGGGTTTCGAGCGGGAATCCCTACAATGAGCAGTTCTTC.